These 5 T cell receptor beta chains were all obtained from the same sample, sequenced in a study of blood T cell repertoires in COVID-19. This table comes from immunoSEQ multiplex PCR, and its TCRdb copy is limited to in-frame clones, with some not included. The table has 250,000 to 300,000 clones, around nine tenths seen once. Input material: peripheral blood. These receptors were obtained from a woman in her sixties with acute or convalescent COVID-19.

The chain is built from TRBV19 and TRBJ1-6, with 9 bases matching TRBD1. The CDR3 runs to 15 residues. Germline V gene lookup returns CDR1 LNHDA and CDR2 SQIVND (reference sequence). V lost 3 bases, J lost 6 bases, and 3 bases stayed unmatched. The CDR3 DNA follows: TGTGCCAGTAGTATCGGACAGGGGTTTAATTCACCCCTCCACTTT. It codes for CASSIGQGFNSPLHF.

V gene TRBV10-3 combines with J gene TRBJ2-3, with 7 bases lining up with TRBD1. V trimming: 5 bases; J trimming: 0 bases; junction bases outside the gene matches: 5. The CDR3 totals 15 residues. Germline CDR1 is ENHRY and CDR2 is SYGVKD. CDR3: CAISPGTASTDTQYF. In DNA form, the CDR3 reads TGTGCCATCAGTCCCGGGACAGCTAGCACAGATACGCAGTATTTT.

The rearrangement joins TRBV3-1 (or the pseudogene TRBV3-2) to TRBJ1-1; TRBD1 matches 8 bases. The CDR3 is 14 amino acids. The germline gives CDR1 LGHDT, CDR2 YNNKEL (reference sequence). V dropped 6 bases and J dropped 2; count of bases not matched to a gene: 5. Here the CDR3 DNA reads TGTGCCAGCAGTCCCGGACAGGGAAACACTGAAGCTTTCTTT. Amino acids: CASSPGQGNTEAFF.

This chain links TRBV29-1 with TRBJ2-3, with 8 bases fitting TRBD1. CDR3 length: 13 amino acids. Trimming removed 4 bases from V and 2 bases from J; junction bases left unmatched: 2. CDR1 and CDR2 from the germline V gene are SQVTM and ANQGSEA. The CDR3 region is CSVGQGNTDTQYF. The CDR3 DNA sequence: TGCAGCGTTGGACAGGGGAACACAGATACGCAGTATTTT.

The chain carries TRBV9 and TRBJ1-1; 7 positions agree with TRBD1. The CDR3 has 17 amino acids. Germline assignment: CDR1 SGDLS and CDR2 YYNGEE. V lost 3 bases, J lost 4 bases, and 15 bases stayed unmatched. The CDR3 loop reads CASSGSRGTVGSTEAFF. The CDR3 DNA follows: TGTGCCAGCAGCGGGTCCAGGGGGACGGTGGGAAGCACTGAAGCTTTCTTT. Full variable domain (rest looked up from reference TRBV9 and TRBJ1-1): DSGVTQTPKHLITATGQRVTLRCSPRSGDLSVYWYQQSLDQGLQFLIQYYNGEERAKGNILERFSAQQFPDLHSELNLSSLELGDSALYFCASSGSRGTVGSTEAFFGQGTRLTVV.